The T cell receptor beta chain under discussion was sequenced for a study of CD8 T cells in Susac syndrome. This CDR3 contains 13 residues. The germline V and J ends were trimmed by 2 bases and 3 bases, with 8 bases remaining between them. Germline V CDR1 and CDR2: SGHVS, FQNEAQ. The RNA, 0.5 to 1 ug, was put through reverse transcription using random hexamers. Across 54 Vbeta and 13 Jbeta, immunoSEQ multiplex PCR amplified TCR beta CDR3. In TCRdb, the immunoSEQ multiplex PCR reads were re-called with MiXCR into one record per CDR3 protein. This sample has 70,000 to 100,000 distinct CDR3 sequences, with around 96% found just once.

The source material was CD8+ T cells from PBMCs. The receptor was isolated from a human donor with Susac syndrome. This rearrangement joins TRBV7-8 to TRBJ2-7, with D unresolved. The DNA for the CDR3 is TGTGCCAGCAGCTTAAACCGGGTCTACGAGCAGTACGTC. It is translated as CASSLNRVYEQYV.